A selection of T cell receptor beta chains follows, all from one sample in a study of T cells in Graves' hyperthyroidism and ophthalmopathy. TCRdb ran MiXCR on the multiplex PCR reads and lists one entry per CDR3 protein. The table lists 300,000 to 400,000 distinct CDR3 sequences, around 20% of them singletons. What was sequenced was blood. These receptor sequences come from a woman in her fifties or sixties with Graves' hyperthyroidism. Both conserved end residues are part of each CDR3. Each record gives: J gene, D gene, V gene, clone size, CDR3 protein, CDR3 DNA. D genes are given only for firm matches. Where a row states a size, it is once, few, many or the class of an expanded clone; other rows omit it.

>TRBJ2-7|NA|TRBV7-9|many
CASSLHQGGYEQYF
TGTGCCAGCAGCTTACATCAGGGCGGCTACGAGCAGTACTTC
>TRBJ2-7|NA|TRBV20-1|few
CSARLQGPRTYEQYF
TGCAGTGCTAGACTCCAGGGACCCCGGACCTACGAGCAGTACTTC
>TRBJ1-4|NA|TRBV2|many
CASIRQQGEKLFF
TGTGCCAGCATACGGCAGCAGGGTGAAAAACTGTTTTTT
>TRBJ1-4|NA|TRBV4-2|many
CASSQGTGATNEKLFF
TGTGCCAGCAGCCAAGGAACAGGAGCAACTAATGAAAAACTGTTTTTT
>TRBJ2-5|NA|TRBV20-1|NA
CSAREPRGETQYF
TGCAGTGCTAGAGAGCCCAGGGGAGAGACCCAGTACTTC
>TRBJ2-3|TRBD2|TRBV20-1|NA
CSATGGRGTDTQYF
TGCAGTGCTACGGGGGGAAGGGGCACAGATACGCAGTATTTT
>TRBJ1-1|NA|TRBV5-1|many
CASSRGQGQRAFF
TGCGCCAGCAGCCGGGGGCAGGGACAACGAGCTTTCTTT
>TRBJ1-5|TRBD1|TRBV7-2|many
CASRKRTGGYSNQPQHF
TGTGCCAGCAGGAAACGGACAGGGGGCTACAGCAATCAGCCCCAGCATTTT
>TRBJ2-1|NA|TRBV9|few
CASSARGGKVNEQFF
TGTGCCAGCAGCGCCCGAGGGGGGAAAGTCAATGAGCAGTTCTTC
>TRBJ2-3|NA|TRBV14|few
CASSQKTLRDGTDTQYF
TGTGCCAGCAGCCAAAAGACCCTAAGAGATGGCACAGATACGCAGTATTTT
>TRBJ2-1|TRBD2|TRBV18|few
CASSLGLAGASNEQFF
TGTGCCAGCTCACTCGGACTAGCGGGAGCCTCTAATGAGCAGTTCTTC
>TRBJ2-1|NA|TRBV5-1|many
CASSSRDLYNEQFF
TGCGCCAGCAGCTCCCGGGACTTGTACAATGAGCAGTTCTTC
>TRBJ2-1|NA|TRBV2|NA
CASSYGRGHYNEQFF
TGTGCCAGCAGTTACGGGCGGGGGCACTACAATGAGCAGTTCTTC
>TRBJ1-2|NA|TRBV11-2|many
CASSPGTSYGYTF
TGTGCCAGCAGCCCCGGGACCTCCTATGGCTACACCTTC
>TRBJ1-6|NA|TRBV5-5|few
CASRRIGGGNSPLHF
TGTGCCAGCAGACGAATAGGGGGAGGTAATTCACCCCTCCACTTT
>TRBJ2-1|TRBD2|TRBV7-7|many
CASSLAGDNEQFF
TGTGCTAGCAGCCTAGCGGGAGACAATGAGCAGTTCTTC
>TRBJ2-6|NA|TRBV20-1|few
CSAPPRLNVLTF
TGCAGTGCTCCTCCCCGGCTAAACGTCCTGACTTTC
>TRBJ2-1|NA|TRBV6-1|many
CASSHTSRNEQFF
TGTGCCAGCAGTCACACTAGCCGCAATGAGCAGTTCTTC
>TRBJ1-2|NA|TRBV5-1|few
CASSLQGGLGYTF
TGCGCCAGCAGCTTACAGGGAGGACTTGGCTACACCTTC
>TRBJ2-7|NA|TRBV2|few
CASRDGGHEQYF
TGTGCCAGCAGGGACGGGGGTCACGAGCAGTACTTC
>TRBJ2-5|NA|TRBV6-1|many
CASSSTGNPQETQYF
TGTGCCAGCAGCTCTACAGGGAATCCTCAAGAGACCCAGTACTTC
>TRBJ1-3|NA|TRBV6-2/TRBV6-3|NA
CASSLATSGNTIYF
TGTGCCAGCAGTTTAGCGACCTCTGGAAACACCATATATTTT
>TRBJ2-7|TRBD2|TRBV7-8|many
CASREGLAAIYEQYF
TGTGCCAGCAGGGAGGGACTAGCGGCAATTTACGAGCAGTACTTC
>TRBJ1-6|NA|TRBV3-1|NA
CASSLRTGNSPLHF
TGTGCCAGCAGCTTACGGACCGGGAATTCACCCCTCCACTTT
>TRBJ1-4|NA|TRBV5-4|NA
CASSLEGRATNEKLFF
TGTGCCAGCAGCTTGGAGGGCCGTGCAACTAATGAAAAACTGTTTTTT
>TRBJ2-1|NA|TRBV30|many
CAWTIGGVAFF
TGTGCCTGGACCATAGGCGGAGTTGCGTTCTTC
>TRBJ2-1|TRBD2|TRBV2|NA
CASPVGTRHEQFF
TGTGCCAGCCCCGTCGGGACTAGACATGAGCAGTTCTTC
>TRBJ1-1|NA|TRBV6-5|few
CASSYGERDTEAFF
TGTGCCAGCAGTTACGGGGAGAGGGACACTGAAGCTTTCTTT
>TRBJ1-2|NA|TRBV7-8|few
CASSQDGIGGYGYTF
TGTGCCAGCAGTCAAGACGGGATAGGAGGGTATGGCTACACCTTC
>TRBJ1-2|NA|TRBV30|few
CAWSYPRVEYGYTF
TGTGCCTGGAGTTACCCTCGTGTGGAATATGGCTACACCTTC
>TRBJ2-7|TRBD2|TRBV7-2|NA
CASSHTSGSEQYF
TGTGCCAGCAGCCACACTAGCGGGAGCGAGCAGTACTTC
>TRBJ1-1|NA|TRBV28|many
CASSVRRAEAFF
TGTGCCAGCAGTGTACGTAGGGCTGAAGCTTTCTTT
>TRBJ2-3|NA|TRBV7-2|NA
CASSYTGTDTQYF
TGTGCCAGCAGCTACACGGGCACAGATACGCAGTATTTT